Below, 3 T cell receptor beta chains from the same sample are listed, as sequenced in a study of a mutant IDH1 vaccine in newly diagnosed glioma. Time point here: baseline, week 1 (first vaccination visit). The treatment was: pre-vaccination baseline after standard-of-care therapy. Profiled with immunoSEQ multiplex PCR; TCRdb holds only in-frame clones, not every one. In the table there are around 64,000 clones, about 83% of which are singletons. The material was peripheral blood mononuclear cells (PBMCs), obtained from a glioma patient treated with radiotherapy, temozolomide or both. The receptors were gathered from a woman between 18 and 29 years old with glioma. Some clones in this sample may be carry-over from other donors' samples.

V usage is TRBV6-5 and J usage is TRBJ2-5; 8 nucleotides agree with TRBD2. Germline-derived CDR1 and CDR2 are MNHEY and SVGAGI. Trimming removed 1 base from V and 2 bases from J; junction bases left unmatched: 6. This CDR3 comprises 16 residues. The CDR3 bases are TGTGCCAGCAGTTACTTTCCTAGCGGGTTTCAAGAGACCCAGTACTTC. Translating it yields CASSYFPSGFQETQYF.

The V gene is TRBV6-1, the J gene TRBJ2-2; D is uncertain. Germline CDR1 is MNHNS and CDR2 is SASEGT. This CDR3 is built from 13 residues. The V gene lost 6 bases and the J gene lost 5 bases, with 10 bases spanning the gap. The CDR3 is CASSPLGTGELFF. For the CDR3, the DNA is TGTGCCAGCAGCCCCCTGGGGACCGGGGAGCTGTTTTTT.

This sequence joins TRBV18 and TRBJ2-3; a possible D gene is TRBD1 (5 bases). Germline loops: CDR1 KGHSH, CDR2 LQKENI. The CDR3 runs to 13 residues. The V end lost 8 bases, the J end lost 0 bases, and 9 bases lay between the germline ends. The DNA of the CDR3 is TGTGCCAGCAAACCAGGGAGCACAGATACGCAGTATTTT. This gives the protein CASKPGSTDTQYF.